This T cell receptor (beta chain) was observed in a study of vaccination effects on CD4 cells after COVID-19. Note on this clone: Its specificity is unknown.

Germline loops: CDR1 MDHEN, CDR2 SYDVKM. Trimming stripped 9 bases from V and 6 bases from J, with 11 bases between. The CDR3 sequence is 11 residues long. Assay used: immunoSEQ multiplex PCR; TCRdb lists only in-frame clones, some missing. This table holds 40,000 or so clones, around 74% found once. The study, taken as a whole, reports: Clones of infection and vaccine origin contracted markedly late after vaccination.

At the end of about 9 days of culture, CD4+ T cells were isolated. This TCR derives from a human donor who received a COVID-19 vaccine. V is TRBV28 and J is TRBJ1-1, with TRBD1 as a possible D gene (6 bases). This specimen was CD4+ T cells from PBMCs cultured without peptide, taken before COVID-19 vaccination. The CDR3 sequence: CASRDKAEAFF. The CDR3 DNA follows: TGTGCCAGTCGGGACAAGGCTGAAGCTTTCTTT.